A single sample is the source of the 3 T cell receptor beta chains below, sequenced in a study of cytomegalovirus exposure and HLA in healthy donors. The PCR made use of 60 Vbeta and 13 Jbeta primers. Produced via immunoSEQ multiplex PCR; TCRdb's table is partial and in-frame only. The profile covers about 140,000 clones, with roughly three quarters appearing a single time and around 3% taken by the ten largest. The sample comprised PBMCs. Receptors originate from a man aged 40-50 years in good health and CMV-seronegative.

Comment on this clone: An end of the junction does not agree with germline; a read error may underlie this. As DNA, the CDR3 is TGTGCCAGCTCATCACCAGGACAGGGGTCCTATAGCAATCAGCCCCAGCATTTT. It specifies CASSSPGQGSYSNQPQHF. The rearrangement links TRBV18 to TRBJ1-5; 9 bases agree with TRBD1. The length of the CDR3 is 18 residues. Looked up from germline, CDR1 is KGHSH and CDR2 is LQKENI.

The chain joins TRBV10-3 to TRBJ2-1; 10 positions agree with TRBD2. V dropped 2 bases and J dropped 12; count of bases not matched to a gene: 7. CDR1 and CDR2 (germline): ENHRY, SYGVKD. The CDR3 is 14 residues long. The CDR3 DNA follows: TGTGCCATCAGTGAGGGACTAGCGGTCCGGGGGCAGTTCTTC. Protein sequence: CAISEGLAVRGQFF.

CDR3: CASTLGLVSYEQYF. In nucleotides, the CDR3 is TGTGCCAGCACTCTAGGACTAGTTTCCTACGAGCAGTACTTC. The chain uses TRBV2 and TRBJ2-7, with 7 bases lining up with TRBD2. V lost 7 bases to trimming and J lost 1 base; unmatched junction nucleotides: 7. CDR3 length equals 14 residues. CDR1 is SNHLY, CDR2 FYNNEI, per germline.